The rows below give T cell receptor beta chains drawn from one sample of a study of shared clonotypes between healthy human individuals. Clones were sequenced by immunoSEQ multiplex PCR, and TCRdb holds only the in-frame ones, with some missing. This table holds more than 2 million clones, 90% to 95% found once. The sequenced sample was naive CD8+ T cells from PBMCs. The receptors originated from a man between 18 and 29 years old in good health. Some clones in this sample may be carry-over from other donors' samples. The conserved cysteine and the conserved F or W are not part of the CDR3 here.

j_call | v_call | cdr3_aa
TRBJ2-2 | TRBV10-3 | AIRMNTGELF
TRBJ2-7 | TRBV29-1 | SVGTGGFPYEQY
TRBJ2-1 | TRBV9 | ASSVGGSGMNEQF
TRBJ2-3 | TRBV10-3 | AIMGSGSTDTQY
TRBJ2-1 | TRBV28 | ASSSRAGEQF
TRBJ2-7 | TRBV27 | ASSLSVTDPYEQY
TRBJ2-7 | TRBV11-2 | ASSSREPGPTAPYEQY
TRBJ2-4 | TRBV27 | ASSLRRVDKNIQY
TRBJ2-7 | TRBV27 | ASSLGVRGTYEQY
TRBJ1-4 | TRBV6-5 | ASTRRGAANEKLF
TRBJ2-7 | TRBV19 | ASSILGRAGDEQY
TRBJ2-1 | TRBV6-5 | ASSYWGQVPNEQF
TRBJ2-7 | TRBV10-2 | ASRATGAGEQY
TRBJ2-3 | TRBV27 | ASSSMTDLGPLHTQY
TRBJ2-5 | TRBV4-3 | ASSQATLGETQY
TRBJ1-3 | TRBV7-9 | ASFPGGNTIY
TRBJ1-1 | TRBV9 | ASSVTGGLNTEAF
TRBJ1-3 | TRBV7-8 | ASSLGRGPGNTIY
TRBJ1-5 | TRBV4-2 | ASSQESDTSNQPQH
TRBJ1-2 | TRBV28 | ASSSPTFSLNYGYT
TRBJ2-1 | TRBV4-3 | ASSQAWPSGYNEQF
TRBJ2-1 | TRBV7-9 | ASSFEGWGSSYNEQF
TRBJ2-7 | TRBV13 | ASSFSGGTYEQY
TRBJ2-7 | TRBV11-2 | ASSLVSVNTYEQY
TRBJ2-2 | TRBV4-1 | ASSQRTSLNTGELF
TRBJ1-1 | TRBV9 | ASSPRLVNTEAF
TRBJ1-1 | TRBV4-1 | ASSQEGARTEAF
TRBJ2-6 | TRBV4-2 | ASSQAGGTGANVLT
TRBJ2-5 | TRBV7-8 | ASSLRISRETQY
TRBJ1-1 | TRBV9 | ASSPRGGLGAEAF
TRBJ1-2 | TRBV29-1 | SGRADYGYT
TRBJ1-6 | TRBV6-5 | ASSFGTGVSPLH
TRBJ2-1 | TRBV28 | ASSVTWTSGRGNEQF
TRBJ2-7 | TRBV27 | ASSLPMSLSGTSYEQY
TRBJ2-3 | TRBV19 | ASTSSGYEGADTQY
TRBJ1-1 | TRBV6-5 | ASSYGHANTEAF
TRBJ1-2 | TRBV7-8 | ASSSDSNGYT
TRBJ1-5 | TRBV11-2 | ASSPLLTGDNQPQH
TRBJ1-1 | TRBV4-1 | ASTTGTTLTTEAF